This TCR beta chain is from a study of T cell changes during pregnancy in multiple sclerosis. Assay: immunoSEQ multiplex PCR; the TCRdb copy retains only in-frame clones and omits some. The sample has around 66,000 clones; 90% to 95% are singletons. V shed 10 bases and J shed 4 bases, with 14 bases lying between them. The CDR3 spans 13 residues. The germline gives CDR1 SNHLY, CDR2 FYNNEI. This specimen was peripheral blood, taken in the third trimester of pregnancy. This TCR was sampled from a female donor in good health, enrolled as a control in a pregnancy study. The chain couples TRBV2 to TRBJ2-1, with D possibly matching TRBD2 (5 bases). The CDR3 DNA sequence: TGTGCCATTAGCGAGATGACGTACAATGAGCAGTTCTTC. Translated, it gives CAISEMTYNEQFF.